Here is one T cell receptor beta chain with its context. Its antigen specificity is not known. Base qualities are not provided; no much larger clone lies one nucleotide away. This entry belongs to a study of shared clonotypes between healthy human individuals (dated by TCRdb to about 2020). With regard to the full study: The cohort comprised two women and a few men aged 18 to 49 years. Blood TCR repertoires of a handful of healthy adults were deeply sequenced to estimate repertoire size and the extent of clonotype sharing between individuals. Per donor, leukapheresis produced somewhere between about 0.94 and 9 billion PBMCs. To increase sequencing depth and limit assay-specific biases, TCR repertoire library preparation and sequencing were carried out by different laboratories using diverse techniques. Per donor, three plates each were used for CD4 naive and CD4 memory, two for CD8 naive, and one for CD8 memory. Here is what the overall study found, with its caveats: Only blood was sampled, and tissue TCR repertoires likely differ from those in blood. Across a handful of donors, around 5.4% of naive CD4, roughly 3.5% of naive CD8, about 2% of memory CD4, and approximately 0.4% of memory CD8 clonotypes were shared. Pairwise subsampling indicated that sequencing depth was expected to affect the degree of clonotype sharing among donors. Clonotypes shared by all four sorted-subset donors showed higher generation probabilities than non-shared clonotypes. Because the study included a small number of donors, the genetic and exposure-history diversity represented was limited. Larger estimated clonotype richness was generally found for naive subsets than for memory subsets. Even with the large sequencing depth, rarefaction of the sorted-subset datasets indicated that sequencing was incomplete.

Donors were healthy HIV-negative adults with no recently reported acute infections or vaccinations. Every donor was a Caucasian adult residing in Nashville, Tennessee, USA. CD4+ T cells were enriched by magnetic negative selection; naive cells were then positively selected on CD45RA, and the negative fraction formed the memory subset. Blood was collected by leukapheresis, and PBMCs were isolated by Ficoll-Histopaque density gradient centrifugation and then cryopreserved in liquid nitrogen vapor phase. Purity and quantity of every magnetically sorted T cell population were checked by analytical flow cytometry. Genomic DNA was isolated from each sorted fraction and quantified by UV absorbance on a Nanodrop 2000c. Using the deep immunoSEQ assay, multiplex PCR amplified TCR CDR3 regions from genomic DNA. Extracted genomic DNA from each cell subset was spread evenly across all wells of several immunoSEQ 96-well plates, with each plate serving as a replicate. Each replicate PCR for sorted subsets received about 200 ng genomic DNA, equal to roughly 29,000 T cell genomes. Purified libraries were quantified with a Qubit 3.0 fluorometer, sized on a Bioanalyzer 2100, and re-quantified with the KAPA Library Quantification kit. Every immunoSEQ 96-well plate was sequenced on a dedicated single-read 150-cycle Illumina NextSeq 550 flow cell. The source study handled its data this way. Because the immunoSEQ output held only junctional sequences and lacked quality scores, the filtering could not match the filtering applied to full-length reads. Sequences were annotated with PyIR, a Python wrapper for IgBLAST v1.9, and V/J genes and CDR3 were assigned using IMGT germline references. Reads with weak V/J assignments (E-value above 1e-6), missing CDR3, stop codons, out-of-frame junctions, or ambiguous translated residues were removed. V3J clonotypes were defined as sequences sharing an identical inferred V gene, J gene, and CDR3 amino acid sequence. Percentage overlap between repertoires was computed as shared unique clonotypes divided by the size of the smaller repertoire. RTK rarefaction, the Chao1 estimator, and Recon v2.1 estimates of unobserved clonotypes were used to assess repertoire richness. OLGA was used to compute generation probabilities for all TCRbeta clonotypes that the gDNA method yielded from a handful of donors. The immuneACCESS repertoire file appears here via TCRdb, limited to in-frame rearrangements. These files lack a portion of the clones; in checked studies, under half of the deficit traces to unresolved V genes, and the cause of the others is not known. V and J calls plus clone size are reproduced from that table; the DNA served to infer D and trimming. The sample yields 600,000 to 750,000 clones; approximately 75% were counted once. The top ten clones comprise 1.8% of the sample.

Sequenced material: memory CD4+ T cells sorted from blood. In light of the paper, this sample's cell subset or site label describes: CD45RA-negative fraction. This sequence originates from a woman aged 25 to 39 in good health.

DNA sequence: TGCGCCAGCAGAGACACGATCACAGATACGCAGTATTTT. Its amino acids are CASRDTITDTQYF. Rearrangement joined TRBV10-1 to TRBJ2-3, with an unclear D gene assignment. The CDR3, from cysteine to phenylalanine, totals 13 residues. The only DNA kept is the CDR3, 39 bases in frame from the first base. For CDR1 and CDR2, the germline V gene (reference sequence) lists WNHNN and SYGVQD. The V end loses 6 bases and the J end loses 2 bases, and a stretch of 9 bases separates them.